This TCR beta chain was identified in a study of blood T cell repertoires in COVID-19. Germline V gene lookup returns CDR1 WNHNN and CDR2 SYGVQD (reference sequence). V gave up 6 bases and J gave up 4 bases, with 10 bases separating them. The CDR3 loop spans 13 amino acids. TCRdb keeps only in-frame clones here, not all; method: immunoSEQ multiplex PCR. Of approximately 80,000 clones in the sample, 81% were seen once. This clone was detected once. The receptor was isolated from a man aged 80 or over with acute or convalescent COVID-19. Sequenced input: peripheral blood. The rearrangement uses TRBV10-1 and TRBJ1-5, with D tentatively TRBD1 (5 bases). DNA of the CDR3: TGCGCCAGCAGCGAAGACAGAAATCAGCCCCAGCATTTT. This sequence encodes CASSEDRNQPQHF.